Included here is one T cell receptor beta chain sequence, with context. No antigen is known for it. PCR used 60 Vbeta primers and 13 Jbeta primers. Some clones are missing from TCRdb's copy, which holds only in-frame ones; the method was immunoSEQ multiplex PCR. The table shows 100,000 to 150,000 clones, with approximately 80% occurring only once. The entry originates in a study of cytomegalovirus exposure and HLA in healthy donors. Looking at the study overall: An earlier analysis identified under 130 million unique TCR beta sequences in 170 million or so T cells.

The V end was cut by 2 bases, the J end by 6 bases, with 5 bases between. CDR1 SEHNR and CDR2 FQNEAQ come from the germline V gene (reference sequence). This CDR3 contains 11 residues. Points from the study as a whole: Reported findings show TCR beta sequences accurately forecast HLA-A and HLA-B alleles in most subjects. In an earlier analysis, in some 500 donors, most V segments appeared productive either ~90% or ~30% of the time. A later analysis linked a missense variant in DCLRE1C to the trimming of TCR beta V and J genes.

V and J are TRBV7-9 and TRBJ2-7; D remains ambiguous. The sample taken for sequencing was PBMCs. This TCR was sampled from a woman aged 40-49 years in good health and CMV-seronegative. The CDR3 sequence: CASSLTVEQYF. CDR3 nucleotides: TGTGCCAGCAGCTTAACGGTCGAGCAGTACTTC.